This T cell receptor (beta chain) derives from a study of shared clonotypes between healthy human individuals. Study outcomes and limitations: Clonotype sharing across donors was expected to vary with sequencing depth. At large depth, rarefaction still showed sorted-subset sequencing to be incomplete. Represented genetic and exposure-history diversity was restricted by having few donors.

In the case of this clone: The target antigen is unknown.

CDR1 is SGHVS, CDR2 FQNEAQ, per germline. Trimming removed 5 bases from V and 8 bases from J; junction bases left unmatched: 9. The CDR3 is made up of 16 amino acids. Original handling: Because ImmunoSEQ provided only junction sequences with no quality scores, the filtering differed. Assay used: immunoSEQ multiplex PCR; TCRdb lists only in-frame clones, some missing. V, J and clone size are those of that table, while D and trimming were read from the DNA. The sample lists hundreds of thousands of clones, approximately 96% occurring once. The naive CD8 fraction comprised CD45RO-negative cells positively selected for CCR7 and excluded terminally differentiated effector memory CD45RA+ cells.

Specimen: naive CD8+ T cells sorted from blood. The chain employs TRBV7-8 and TRBJ2-1; 13 bases are shared with TRBD2. The clonotype was recovered from a woman in her thirties in good health. CDR3 DNA: TGTGCCAGCAGCCCGGGACTAGCGGGGCCGGGGCATGAGCAGTTCTTC. This codes for CASSPGLAGPGHEQFF.